The rows below give T cell receptor beta chains drawn from one sample of a study of T-cell reconstitution after alpha-beta-depleted transplantation in children. From the PCR reads, TCRdb called clonotypes with MiXCR, one entry per CDR3 protein. The sample consists of 440,000 or so distinct CDR3 sequences, over 40% of them appearing once. Specimen: PBMCs, collected before TCRalphabeta/CD19-depleted stem cell transplant. The source of these receptors is a girl under 10 years old with aplastic anemia, due to receive a stem cell transplant. CDR3s include the opening cysteine and the closing phenylalanine or tryptophan. D genes are given only for firm matches. Expanded clones get a size class; other rows say once, few or many, or leave the size out.

V: TRBV6-2/TRBV6-3; D: TRBD2; length: 16; J: TRBJ2-3; size: few; CDR3: CASRSGTTLFTDTQYF; DNA: TGTGCCAGCAGGTCCGGGACTACCCTTTTCACAGATACGCAGTATTTT
V: TRBV9; D: TRBD2; length: 17; J: TRBJ2-1; size: many; CDR3: CASSASFSGRAGNEQFF; DNA: TGTGCCAGCAGCGCTAGCTTTAGCGGGAGGGCGGGGAATGAGCAGTTCTTC
V: TRBV4-1; D: TRBD2; length: 18; J: TRBJ2-1; size: few; CDR3: CASSQALAGSDLYNEQFF; DNA: TGCGCCAGCAGCCAAGCGCTAGCGGGATCCGACTTATACAATGAGCAGTTCTTC
V: TRBV20-1; D: -; length: 11; J: TRBJ2-1; size: -; CDR3: CSASMHGEQFF; DNA: TGCAGTGCTAGTATGCACGGTGAGCAGTTCTTC
V: TRBV7-6; D: -; length: 17; J: TRBJ2-3; size: -; CDR3: CASSLGVGAEGTDTQYF; DNA: TGTGCCAGCAGCTTAGGAGTAGGAGCGGAGGGCACAGATACGCAGTATTTT
V: TRBV3-1; D: -; length: 14; J: TRBJ1-6; size: many; CDR3: CASSQGRNNSPLHF; DNA: TGTGCCAGCAGCCAAGGGCGGAATAATTCACCCCTCCACTTT
V: TRBV12-3/TRBV12-4; D: -; length: 13; J: TRBJ1-1; size: -; CDR3: CASTDDLHTEAFF; DNA: TGTGCCAGCACCGACGACCTTCACACTGAAGCTTTCTTT
V: TRBV4-1; D: TRBD2; length: 17; J: TRBJ2-7; size: -; CDR3: CASSRPGLAGDSYEQYF; DNA: TGCGCCAGCAGCCGTCCGGGACTAGCGGGAGACTCCTACGAGCAGTACTTC
V: TRBV6-5; D: -; length: 14; J: TRBJ2-7; size: -; CDR3: CASSYSSDIYEQYF; DNA: TGTGCCAGCAGTTACTCATCGGACATATACGAGCAGTACTTC
V: TRBV4-1; D: TRBD2; length: 16; J: TRBJ2-3; size: many; CDR3: CASSRGAGVETDTQYF; DNA: TGCGCCAGCAGCCGTGGAGCGGGAGTGGAAACAGATACGCAGTATTTT
V: TRBV4-2; D: TRBD2; length: 15; J: TRBJ2-5; size: -; CDR3: CASSQVLGGGETQYF; DNA: TGTGCCAGCAGCCAAGTCTTGGGCGGGGGAGAGACCCAGTACTTC
V: TRBV4-2; D: -; length: 15; J: TRBJ2-1; size: few; CDR3: CASSQDIGLGNEQFF; DNA: TGTGCCAGCAGCCAAGATATAGGTCTTGGCAATGAGCAGTTCTTC
V: TRBV9; D: -; length: 11; J: TRBJ2-5; size: many; CDR3: CASSAGETQYF; DNA: TGTGCCAGCAGCGCTGGGGAGACCCAGTACTTC
V: TRBV28; D: -; length: 15; J: TRBJ2-7; size: -; CDR3: CASSLSGGAFYEQYF; DNA: TGTGCCAGCAGTTTGAGTGGGGGCGCTTTTTACGAGCAGTACTTC
V: TRBV7-9; D: TRBD2; length: 14; J: TRBJ2-3; size: few; CDR3: CASSFLLTSDTQYF; DNA: TGTGCCAGCAGCTTTTTGTTGACTAGCGATACGCAGTATTTT
V: TRBV5-1; D: TRBD1; length: 14; J: TRBJ2-7; size: few; CDR3: CASSSGTGGDEQYF; DNA: TGTGCCAGCAGCTCCGGGACAGGGGGGGACGAGCAGTACTTC
V: TRBV20-1; D: -; length: 13; J: TRBJ2-3; size: -; CDR3: CSATESSTDTQYF; DNA: TGCAGTGCTACAGAGTCTAGCACAGATACGCAGTATTTT
V: TRBV5-1; D: -; length: 15; J: TRBJ2-5; size: many; CDR3: CASSLELVWQETQYF; DNA: TGCGCCAGCAGCTTGGAGTTAGTTTGGCAAGAGACCCAGTACTTC
V: TRBV20-1; D: TRBD1; length: 14; J: TRBJ2-7; size: -; CDR3: CSARGTGVTYEQYF; DNA: TGCAGTGCTAGGGGGACAGGGGTTACGTACGAGCAGTACTTC
V: TRBV4-2; D: -; length: 15; J: TRBJ1-4; size: -; CDR3: CASSPRRIDNEKLFF; DNA: TGTGCCAGCAGCCCCCGGAGGATTGATAATGAAAAACTGTTTTTT
V: TRBV20-1; D: -; length: 14; J: TRBJ2-1; size: -; CDR3: CSALSSASNNEQFF; DNA: TGCAGTGCCCTCTCTAGCGCGTCGAACAATGAGCAGTTCTTC
V: TRBV5-1; D: TRBD2; length: 17; J: TRBJ2-1; size: -; CDR3: CASSLRLAGGEIDEQFF; DNA: TGCGCCAGCAGCTTAAGACTAGCGGGGGGGGAGATCGATGAGCAGTTCTTC